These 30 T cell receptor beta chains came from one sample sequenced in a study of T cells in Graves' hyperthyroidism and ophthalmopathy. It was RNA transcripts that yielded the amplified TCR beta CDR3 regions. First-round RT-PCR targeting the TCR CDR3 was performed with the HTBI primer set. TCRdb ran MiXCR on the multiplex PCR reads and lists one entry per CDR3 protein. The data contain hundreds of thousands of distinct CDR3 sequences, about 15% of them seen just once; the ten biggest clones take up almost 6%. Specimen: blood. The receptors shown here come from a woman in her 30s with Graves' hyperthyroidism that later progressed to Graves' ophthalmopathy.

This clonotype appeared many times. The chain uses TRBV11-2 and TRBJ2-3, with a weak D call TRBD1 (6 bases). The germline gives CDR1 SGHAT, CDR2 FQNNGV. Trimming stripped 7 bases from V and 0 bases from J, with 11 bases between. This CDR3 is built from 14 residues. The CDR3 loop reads CASKEQGSTDTQYF. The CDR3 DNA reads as TGTGCCAGCAAAGAGCAGGGGAGCACAGATACGCAGTATTTT.

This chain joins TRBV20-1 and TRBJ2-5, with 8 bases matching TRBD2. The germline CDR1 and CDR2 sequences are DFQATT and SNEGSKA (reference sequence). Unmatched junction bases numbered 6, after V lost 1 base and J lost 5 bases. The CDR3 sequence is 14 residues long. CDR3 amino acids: CSARGAGRAETQYF. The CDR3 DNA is TGCAGTGCTAGAGGCGCCGGGAGGGCTGAGACCCAGTACTTC.

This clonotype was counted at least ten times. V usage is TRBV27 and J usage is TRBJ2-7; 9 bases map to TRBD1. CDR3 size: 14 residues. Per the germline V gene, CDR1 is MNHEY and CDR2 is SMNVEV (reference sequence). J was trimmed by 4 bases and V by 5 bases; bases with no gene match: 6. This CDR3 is CASSTGQGPYEQYF. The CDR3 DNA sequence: TGTGCCAGCAGTACAGGACAGGGGCCTTACGAGCAGTACTTC.

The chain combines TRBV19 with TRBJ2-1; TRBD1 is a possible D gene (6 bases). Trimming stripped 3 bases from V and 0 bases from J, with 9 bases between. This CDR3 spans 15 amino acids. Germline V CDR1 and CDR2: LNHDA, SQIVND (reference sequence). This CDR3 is CASSISDSSYNEQFF. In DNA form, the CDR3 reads TGTGCCAGTAGTATTTCGGACAGCTCCTACAATGAGCAGTTCTTC.

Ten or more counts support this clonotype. For the CDR3, the DNA is TGTGCCAGCAGTCCCGGACAGGGCGGTCGAGGCTACACCTTC. Translation gives CASSPGQGGRGYTF. The chain has TRBV7-2 and TRBJ1-2, with TRBD1 identical over 8 bases. V was pared by 6 bases and J by 8 bases, with 11 bases of the junction left unmatched. The germline gives CDR1 SGHTA, CDR2 FQGNSA. This CDR3 spans 14 amino acids.

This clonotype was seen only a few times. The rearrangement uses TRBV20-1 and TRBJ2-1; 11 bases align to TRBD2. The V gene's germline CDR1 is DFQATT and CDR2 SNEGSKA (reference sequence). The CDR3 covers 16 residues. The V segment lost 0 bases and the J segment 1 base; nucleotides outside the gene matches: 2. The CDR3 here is CSARDPSGGSYNEQFF. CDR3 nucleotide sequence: TGCAGTGCTAGAGATCCTAGCGGGGGGTCCTACAATGAGCAGTTCTTC.

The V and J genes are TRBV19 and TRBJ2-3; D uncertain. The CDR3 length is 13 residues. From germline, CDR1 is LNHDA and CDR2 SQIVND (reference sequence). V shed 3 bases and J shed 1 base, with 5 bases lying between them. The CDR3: CASSMERTDTQYF. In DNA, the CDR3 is TGTGCCAGTAGTATGGAGCGCACAGATACGCAGTATTTT.

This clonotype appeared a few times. The CDR3 here is CATSSRTDEKLFF. The CDR3 DNA reads as TGTGCCACCAGCAGCCGGACGGATGAAAAACTGTTTTTT. The chain has TRBV15 and TRBJ1-4; D is undetermined. Per the germline V gene, CDR1 is LNHNV and CDR2 is YYDKDF (reference sequence). The CDR3 covers 13 residues. V was clipped by 3 bases and J by 6 bases, with 8 bases between them.

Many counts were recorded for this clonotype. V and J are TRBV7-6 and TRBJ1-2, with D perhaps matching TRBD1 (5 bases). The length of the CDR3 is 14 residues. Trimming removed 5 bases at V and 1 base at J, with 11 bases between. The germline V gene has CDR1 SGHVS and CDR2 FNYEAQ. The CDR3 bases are TGTGCCAGCAGCATCGGGGGGTTTAACTATGGCTACACCTTC. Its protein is CASSIGGFNYGYTF.

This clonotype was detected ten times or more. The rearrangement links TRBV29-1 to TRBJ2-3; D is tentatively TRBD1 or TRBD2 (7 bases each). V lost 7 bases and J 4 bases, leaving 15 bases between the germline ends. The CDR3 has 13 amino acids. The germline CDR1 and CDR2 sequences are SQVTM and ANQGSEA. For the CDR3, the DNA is TGCAGCGAAGGCAGGGGGGGGGCAGATACGCAGTATTTT. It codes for CSEGRGGADTQYF.

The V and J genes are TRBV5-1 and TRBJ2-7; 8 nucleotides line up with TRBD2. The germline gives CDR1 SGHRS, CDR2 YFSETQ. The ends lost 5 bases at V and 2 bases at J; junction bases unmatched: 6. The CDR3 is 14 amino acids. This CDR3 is CASSKVSGTYEQYF. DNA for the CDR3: TGCGCCAGCAGTAAGGTTAGCGGGACCTACGAGCAGTACTTC.

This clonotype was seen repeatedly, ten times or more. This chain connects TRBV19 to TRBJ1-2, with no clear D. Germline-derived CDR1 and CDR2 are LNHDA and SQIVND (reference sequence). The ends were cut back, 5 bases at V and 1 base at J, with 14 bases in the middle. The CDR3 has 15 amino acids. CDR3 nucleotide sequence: TGTGCCAGTAGTGTGGAGGATTGGCGTAACTATGGCTACACCTTC. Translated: CASSVEDWRNYGYTF.

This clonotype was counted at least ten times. CDR3 nucleotides: TGTGCCTGGAGTGTTAGTGGGAGATGGGATGAGCAGTTCTTC. It codes for CAWSVSGRWDEQFF. The chain carries TRBV30 and TRBJ2-1; TRBD2 is a possible D gene (5 bases). V shed 0 bases and J shed 8 bases, with 14 bases lying between them. CDR1 is GTSNPN and CDR2 is SVGIG in the germline V gene (reference sequence). This CDR3 has 14 amino acids.

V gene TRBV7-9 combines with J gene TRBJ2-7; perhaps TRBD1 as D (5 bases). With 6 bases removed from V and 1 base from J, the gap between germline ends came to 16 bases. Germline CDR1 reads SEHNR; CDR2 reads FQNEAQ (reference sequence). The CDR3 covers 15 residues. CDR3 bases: TGTGCCAGCAGTCGCCAGGGCTTCGGGTCCTACGAGCAGTACTTC. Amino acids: CASSRQGFGSYEQYF.

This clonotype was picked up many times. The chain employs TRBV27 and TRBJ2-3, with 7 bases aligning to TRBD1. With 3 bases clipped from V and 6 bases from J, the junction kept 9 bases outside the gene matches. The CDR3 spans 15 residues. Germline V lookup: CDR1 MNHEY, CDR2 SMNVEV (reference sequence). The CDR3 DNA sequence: TGTGCCAGCAGTTTGGGGACAGCGGTCCCGGATACGCAGTATTTT. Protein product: CASSLGTAVPDTQYF.

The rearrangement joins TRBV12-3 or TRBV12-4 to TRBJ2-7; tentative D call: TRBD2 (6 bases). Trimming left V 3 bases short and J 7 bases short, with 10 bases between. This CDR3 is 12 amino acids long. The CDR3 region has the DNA TGTGCCAGCAGTTTTGGCGGGGAAGAGCAGTACTTC. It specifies CASSFGGEEQYF.

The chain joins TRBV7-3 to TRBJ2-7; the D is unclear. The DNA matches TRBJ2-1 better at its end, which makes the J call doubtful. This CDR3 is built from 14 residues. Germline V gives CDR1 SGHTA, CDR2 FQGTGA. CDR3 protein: CASSSGSETYEQFF. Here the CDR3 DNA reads TGTGCCAGCAGCTCCGGGTCCGAGACCTACGAGCAGTTCTTC.

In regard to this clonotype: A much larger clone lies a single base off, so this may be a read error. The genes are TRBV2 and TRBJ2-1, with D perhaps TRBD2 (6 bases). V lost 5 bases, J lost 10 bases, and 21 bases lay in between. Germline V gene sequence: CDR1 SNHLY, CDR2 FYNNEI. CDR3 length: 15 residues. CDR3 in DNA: TGTGCCAGCAGTTACCTAACGGGAGAACCCTACGAGCAGTTCTTC. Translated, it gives CASSYLTGEPYEQFF. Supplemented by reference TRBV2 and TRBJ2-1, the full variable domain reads EPEVTQTPSHQVTQMGQEVILRCVPISNHLYFYWYRQILGQKVEFLVSFYNNEISEKSEIFDDQFSVERPDGSNFTLKIRSTKLEDSAMYFCASSYLTGEPYEQFFGPGTRLTVL.

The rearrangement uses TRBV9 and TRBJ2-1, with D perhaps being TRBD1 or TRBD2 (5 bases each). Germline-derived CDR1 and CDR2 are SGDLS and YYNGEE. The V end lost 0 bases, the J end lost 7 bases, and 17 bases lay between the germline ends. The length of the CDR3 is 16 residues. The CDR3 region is CASSVVYGGSKNEQFF. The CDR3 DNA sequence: TGTGCCAGCAGCGTAGTATATGGGGGAAGTAAAAATGAGCAGTTCTTC.

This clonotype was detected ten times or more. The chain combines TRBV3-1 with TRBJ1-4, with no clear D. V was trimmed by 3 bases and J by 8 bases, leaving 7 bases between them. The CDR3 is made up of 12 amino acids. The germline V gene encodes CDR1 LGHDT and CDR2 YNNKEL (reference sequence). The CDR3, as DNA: TGTGCCAGCAGCCAGTGGGCGGAAAAACTGTTTTTT. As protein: CASSQWAEKLFF. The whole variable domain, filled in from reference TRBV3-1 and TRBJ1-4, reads DTAVSQTPKYLVTQMGNDKSIKCEQNLGHDTMYWYKQDSKKFLKIMFSYNNKELIINETVPNRFSPKSPDKAHLNLHINSLELGDSAVYFCASSQWAEKLFFGSGTQLSVL.

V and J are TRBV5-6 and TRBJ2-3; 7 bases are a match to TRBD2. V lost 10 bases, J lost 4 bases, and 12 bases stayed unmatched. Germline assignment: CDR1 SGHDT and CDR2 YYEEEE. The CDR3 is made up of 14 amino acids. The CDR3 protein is CAGRGREVSDTQYF. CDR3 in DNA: TGTGCCGGGAGGGGCAGGGAGGTTTCAGATACGCAGTATTTT.

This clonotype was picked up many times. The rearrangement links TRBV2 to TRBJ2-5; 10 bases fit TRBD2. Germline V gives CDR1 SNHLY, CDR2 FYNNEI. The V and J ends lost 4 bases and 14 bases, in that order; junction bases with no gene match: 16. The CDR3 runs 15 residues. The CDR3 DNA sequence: TGTGCCAGCAGTGGGTCTAGCGGGAGTACTATAGTACACTACTTC. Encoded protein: CASSGSSGSTIVHYF.

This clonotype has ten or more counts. CDR3 loop: CATSSFWGRTETQYF. The DNA for the CDR3 is TGTGCCACCAGCAGCTTCTGGGGTCGGACTGAGACCCAGTACTTC. The gene calls are TRBV15 and TRBJ2-5; TRBD2 is a possible D gene (5 bases). Germline CDR1 reads LNHNV; CDR2 reads YYDKDF (reference sequence). The V gene lost 3 bases and the J gene lost 5 bases, with 16 bases spanning the gap. The CDR3 runs 15 residues.

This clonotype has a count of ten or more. As DNA, the CDR3 is TGTGCCAGCTCCTATCCTATTCATGTAGGGACACGTATGGGGCAGCCCCAGCATTTT. Residues: CASSYPIHVGTRMGQPQHF. The chain recombines TRBV28 with TRBJ1-5; D may be TRBD1 (6 bases). The V end was cut by 8 bases, the J end by 7 bases, with 33 bases between. The CDR3 consists of 19 residues. Germline V CDR1 and CDR2: MDHEN, SYDVKM.

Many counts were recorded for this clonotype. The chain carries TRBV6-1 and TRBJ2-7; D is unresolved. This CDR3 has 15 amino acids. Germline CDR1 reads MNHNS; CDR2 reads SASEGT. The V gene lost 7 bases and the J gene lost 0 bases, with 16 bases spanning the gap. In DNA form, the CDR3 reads TGTGCCAGCACCATGGGTGGAGTTAGCTCCTACGAGCAGTACTTC. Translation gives CASTMGGVSSYEQYF.

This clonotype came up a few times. CDR3 DNA: TGTGCCAGCAGTTACTCTAGTCGGGGGCCCGGGCTCTACGAGCAGTACTTC. It yields the protein CASSYSSRGPGLYEQYF. J is TRBJ2-7 and V is TRBV6-2 or TRBV6-3; D is possibly TRBD1 or TRBD2 (6 bases each). CDR1 is MNHEY, CDR2 SVGEGT, per germline. The CDR3 is 17 residues long. The V end lost 0 bases, the J end lost 3 bases, and 18 bases lay between the germline ends.

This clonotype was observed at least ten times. The CDR3 spells CASSRLGLSSGRTGELFF. CDR3 sequence (DNA): TGTGCCAGCAGCCGACTTGGACTCTCCAGCGGGCGCACCGGGGAGCTGTTTTTT. This chain uses TRBV14 with TRBJ2-2, with a weak D call TRBD2 (6 bases). Trimming took off 4 bases at V and 4 bases at J, with 22 bases between the two ends. CDR1 is SGHDN, CDR2 FVKESK, per germline. The CDR3 totals 18 residues.

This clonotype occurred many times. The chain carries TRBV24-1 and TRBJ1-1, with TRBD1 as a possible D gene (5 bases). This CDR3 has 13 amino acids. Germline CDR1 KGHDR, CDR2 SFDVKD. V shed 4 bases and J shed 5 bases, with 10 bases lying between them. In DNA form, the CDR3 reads TGTGCCACCAGTGACCCCGCAGGGACTGAAGCTTTCTTT. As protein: CATSDPAGTEAFF.

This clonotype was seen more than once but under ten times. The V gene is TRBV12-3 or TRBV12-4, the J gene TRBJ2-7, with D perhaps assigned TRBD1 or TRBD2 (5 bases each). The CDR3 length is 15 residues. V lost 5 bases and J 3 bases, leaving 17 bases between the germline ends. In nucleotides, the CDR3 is TGTGCCAGCAGTCACTCCGGGACGGGGATCTACGAGCAGTACTTC. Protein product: CASSHSGTGIYEQYF.

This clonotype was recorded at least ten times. The CDR3 sequence is CATSSGAGANVLTF. Here the CDR3 DNA reads TGTGCCACCTCCTCAGGGGCTGGGGCCAACGTCCTGACTTTC. The chain joins TRBV19 to TRBJ2-6; D may be TRBD1 (6 bases). Trimming removed 10 bases at V and 2 bases at J, with 12 bases between. Germline V CDR1 and CDR2: LNHDA, SQIVND (reference sequence). The CDR3 runs to 14 residues.